Shown below are 8 T cell receptor beta chains from a single sample sequenced in a study of blood T cell repertoires in COVID-19. The repertoire was sequenced with immunoSEQ multiplex PCR; TCRdb's copy has only in-frame clones and lacks some. The sample holds approximately 210,000 clones, 87% seen once. Sample: PBMCs or T cells enriched from blood (not recorded which). These TCRs come from a woman in her 30s who had recovered from COVID-19.

The chain is built from TRBV5-6 and TRBJ1-1; unclear D gene. Germline V lookup: CDR1 SGHDT, CDR2 YYEEEE. Trimming left V 3 bases short and J 1 base short, with 13 bases between. The CDR3 totals 15 residues. Here the CDR3 DNA reads TGTGCCAGCAGCTCCCTCCCTTCTAAGAACACTGAAGCTTTCTTT. This gives the protein CASSSLPSKNTEAFF.

The rearrangement joins TRBV29-1 to TRBJ2-7; 11 positions agree with TRBD2. Germline CDR1 reads SQVTM; CDR2 reads ANQGSEA. The CDR3 has 13 residues. V lost 7 bases, J lost 1 base, and 3 bases stayed unmatched. The CDR3 DNA follows: TGCAGCGGGAGACTAGCGGGGTCCTACGAGCAGTACTTC. Protein sequence: CSGRLAGSYEQYF.

The rearrangement uses TRBV10-3 and TRBJ2-1; 11 nucleotides line up with TRBD2. This CDR3 comprises 18 residues. Germline lookup yields CDR1 ENHRY and CDR2 SYGVKD. The junction had 4 bases not matched to a gene; V was cut back by 0 bases and J by 0 bases. DNA for the CDR3: TGTGCCATCAGTGAGTCGTCTAGCGGGGGGATCTCCTACAATGAGCAGTTCTTC. Protein product: CAISESSSGGISYNEQFF.

The sample holds one count of this clone. The rearrangement links TRBV21-1 to TRBJ2-7; the table gives TRBD2 as D, unverified against the DNA. TRBV21-1 is shown as a pseudogene. The CDR3 extends over 17 amino acids. The CDR3 coding sequence is TGTGCCAGCAGCCACTCCCCCGAGGTAGCTCCCCCCCCCGAGCAGTACTTC. Translated: CASSHSPEVAPPPEQYF.

The rearrangement links TRBV6-2 or TRBV6-3 to TRBJ2-1; TRBD2 agrees at 7 bases. The CDR3 is 15 amino acids. The germline V gene has CDR1 MNHEY and CDR2 SVGEGT. V trimming: 4 bases; J trimming: 12 bases; junction bases outside the gene matches: 15. The CDR3 spells CASSSEASGGNGQFF. In nucleotides, the CDR3 is TGTGCCAGCAGTTCTGAGGCTAGCGGAGGTAACGGGCAGTTCTTC.

The gene calls are TRBV9 and TRBJ1-2; perhaps TRBD1 as D (5 bases). Trimming cost V 4 bases and J 7 bases, with 20 bases left between them. The CDR3 spans 15 residues. Germline V gives CDR1 SGDLS, CDR2 YYNGEE. CDR3 nucleotides: TGTGCCAGCAGCCCCCGACCTGGGGGGAGGTTTGGCTACACCTTC. Its translation is CASSPRPGGRFGYTF. The full variable domain, completed using reference TRBV9 and TRBJ1-2, is DSGVTQTPKHLITATGQRVTLRCSPRSGDLSVYWYQQSLDQGLQFLIQYYNGEERAKGNILERFSAQQFPDLHSELNLSSLELGDSALYFCASSPRPGGRFGYTFGSGTRLTVV.

The table lists this clone with a few counts. This chain connects TRBV24-1 to TRBJ1-5; 7 nucleotides align to TRBD1. V dropped 2 bases and J dropped 8; count of bases not matched to a gene: 2. The CDR3 length is 13 residues. Germline CDR1 KGHDR, CDR2 SFDVKD. The CDR3 region is CATSDYQGEPQHF. The CDR3 DNA sequence: TGTGCCACCAGTGATTACCAGGGGGAGCCCCAGCATTTT.

The J gene is TRBJ2-3, the V gene TRBV6-1, with no clear D. V lost 1 base and J 4 bases, leaving 3 bases between the germline ends. The CDR3 loop spans 12 amino acids. Per the germline V gene, CDR1 is MNHNS and CDR2 is SASEGT. The CDR3 is CASSEVADTQYF. CDR3 nucleotide sequence: TGTGCCAGCAGTGAAGTAGCAGATACGCAGTATTTT.